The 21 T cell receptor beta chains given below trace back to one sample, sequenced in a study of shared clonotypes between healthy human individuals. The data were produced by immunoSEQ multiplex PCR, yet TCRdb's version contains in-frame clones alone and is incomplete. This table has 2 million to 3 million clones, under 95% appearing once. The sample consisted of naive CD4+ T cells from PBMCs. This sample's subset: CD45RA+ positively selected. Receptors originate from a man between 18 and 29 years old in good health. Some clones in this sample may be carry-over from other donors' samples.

The CDR3 DNA follows: TGTGCCTGGAGTGTGTGGGGTGCCTACGAGCAGTACTTC. Its translation is CAWSVWGAYEQYF. V is TRBV30 and J is TRBJ2-7; D unclear. The CDR3 covers 13 residues. Germline V gives CDR1 GTSNPN, CDR2 SVGIG (reference sequence). Trimming removed 0 bases at V and 2 bases at J, with 8 bases between.

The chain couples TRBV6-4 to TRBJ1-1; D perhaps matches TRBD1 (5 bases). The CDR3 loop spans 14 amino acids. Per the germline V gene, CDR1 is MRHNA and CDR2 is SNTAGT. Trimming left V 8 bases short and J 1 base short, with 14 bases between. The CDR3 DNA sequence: TGTGCCAGCCCCCGGGGGGAGGGGAACACTGAAGCTTTCTTT. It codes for CASPRGEGNTEAFF.

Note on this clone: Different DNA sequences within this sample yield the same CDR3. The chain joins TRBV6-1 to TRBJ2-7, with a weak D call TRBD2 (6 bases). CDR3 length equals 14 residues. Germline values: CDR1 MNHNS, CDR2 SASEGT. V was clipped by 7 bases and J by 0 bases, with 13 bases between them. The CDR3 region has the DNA TGTGCCAGCAATCGTGACGGGAGCTCCTACGAGCAGTACTTC. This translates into CASNRDGSSYEQYF.

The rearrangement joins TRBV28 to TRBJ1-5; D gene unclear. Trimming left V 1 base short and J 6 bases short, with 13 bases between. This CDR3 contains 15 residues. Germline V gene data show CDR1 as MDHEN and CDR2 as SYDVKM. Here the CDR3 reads CASSLYGRRLQPQHF. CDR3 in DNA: TGTGCCAGCAGTTTATACGGGCGGAGGCTTCAGCCCCAGCATTTT.

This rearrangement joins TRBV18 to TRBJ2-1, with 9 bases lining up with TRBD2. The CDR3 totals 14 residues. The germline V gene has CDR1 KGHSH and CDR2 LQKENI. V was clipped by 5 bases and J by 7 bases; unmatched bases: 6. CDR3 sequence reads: CASSTLAGLNEQFF. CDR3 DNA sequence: TGTGCCAGCTCAACCCTAGCGGGGCTGAATGAGCAGTTCTTC.

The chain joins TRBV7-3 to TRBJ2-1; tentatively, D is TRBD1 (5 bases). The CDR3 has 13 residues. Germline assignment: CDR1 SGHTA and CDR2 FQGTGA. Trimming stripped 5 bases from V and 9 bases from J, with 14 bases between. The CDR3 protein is CASSVSTGGEQFF. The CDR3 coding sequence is TGTGCCAGCAGCGTCAGTACAGGCGGTGAGCAGTTCTTC.

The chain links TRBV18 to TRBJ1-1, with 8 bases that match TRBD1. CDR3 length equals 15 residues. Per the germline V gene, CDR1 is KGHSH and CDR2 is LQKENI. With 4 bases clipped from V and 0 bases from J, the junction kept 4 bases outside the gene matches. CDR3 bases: TGTGCCAGCTCACTAGGACAGGGCGTGAACACTGAAGCTTTCTTT. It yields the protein CASSLGQGVNTEAFF.

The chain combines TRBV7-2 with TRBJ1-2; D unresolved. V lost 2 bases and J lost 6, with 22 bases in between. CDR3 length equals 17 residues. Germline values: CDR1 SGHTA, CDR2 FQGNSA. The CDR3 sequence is CASSLYGEFGVLNGYTF. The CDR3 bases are TGTGCCAGCAGCTTATACGGGGAATTTGGCGTTCTTAATGGCTACACCTTC.

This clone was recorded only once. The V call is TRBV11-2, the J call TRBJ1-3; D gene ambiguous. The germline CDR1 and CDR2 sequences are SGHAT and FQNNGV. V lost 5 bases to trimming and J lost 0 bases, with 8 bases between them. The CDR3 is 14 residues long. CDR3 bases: TGTGCCAGCAGCCAGTACAGCTCTGGAAACACCATATATTTT. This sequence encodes CASSQYSSGNTIYF. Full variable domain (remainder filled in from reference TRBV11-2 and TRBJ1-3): EAGVAQSPRYKIIEKRQSVAFWCNPISGHATLYWYQQILGQGPKLLIQFQNNGVVDDSQLPKDRFSAERLKGVDSTLKIQPAKLEDSAVYLCASSQYSSGNTIYFGEGSWLTVV.

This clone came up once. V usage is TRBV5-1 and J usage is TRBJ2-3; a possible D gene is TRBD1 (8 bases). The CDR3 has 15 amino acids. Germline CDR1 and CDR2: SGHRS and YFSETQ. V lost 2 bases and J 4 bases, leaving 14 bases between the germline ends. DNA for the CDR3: TGCGCCAGCAGCTTTTCTACAGGGGGGGCAGATACGCAGTATTTT. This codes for CASSFSTGGADTQYF.

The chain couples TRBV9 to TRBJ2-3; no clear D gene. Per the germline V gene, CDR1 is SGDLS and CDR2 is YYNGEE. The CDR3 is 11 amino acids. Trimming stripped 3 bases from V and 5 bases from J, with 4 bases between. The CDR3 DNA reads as TGTGCCAGCAGCGCGAAAGATACGCAGTATTTT. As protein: CASSAKDTQYF.

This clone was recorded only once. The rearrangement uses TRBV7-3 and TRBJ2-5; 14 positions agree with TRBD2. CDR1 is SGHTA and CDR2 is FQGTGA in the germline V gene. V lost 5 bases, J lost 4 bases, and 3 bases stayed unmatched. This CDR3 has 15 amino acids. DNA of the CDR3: TGTGCCAGCAGCAAAGGACTAGCGGGAGGAGAGACCCAGTACTTC. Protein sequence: CASSKGLAGGETQYF.

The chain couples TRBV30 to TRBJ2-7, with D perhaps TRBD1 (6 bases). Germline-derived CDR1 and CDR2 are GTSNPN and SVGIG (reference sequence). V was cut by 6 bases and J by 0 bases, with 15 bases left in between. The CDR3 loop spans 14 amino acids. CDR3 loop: CACSITGSSYEQYF. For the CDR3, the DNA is TGTGCCTGTTCGATCACAGGGTCCTCCTACGAGCAGTACTTC. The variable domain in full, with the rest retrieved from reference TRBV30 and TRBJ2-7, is SQTIHQWPATLVQPVGSPLSLECTVEGTSNPNLYWYRQAAGRGLQLLFYSVGIGQISSEVPQNLSASRPQDRQFILSSKKLLLSDSGFYLCACSITGSSYEQYFGPGTRLTVT.

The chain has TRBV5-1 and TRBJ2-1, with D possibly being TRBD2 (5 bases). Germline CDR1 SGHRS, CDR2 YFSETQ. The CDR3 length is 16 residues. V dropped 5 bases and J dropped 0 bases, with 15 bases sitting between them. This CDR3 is CASRPSLAHSYNEQFF. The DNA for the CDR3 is TGCGCCAGCAGACCCTCTCTAGCCCACTCCTACAATGAGCAGTTCTTC.

CDR3 sequence: CASSQHTVMNTEAFF. CDR3 coding DNA: TGTGCCAGCAGTCAACATACAGTCATGAACACTGAAGCTTTCTTT. This chain joins TRBV6-1 and TRBJ1-1, with D uncertain. Per the germline V gene, CDR1 is MNHNS and CDR2 is SASEGT. V was pared by 5 bases and J by 0 bases, with 13 bases between. This CDR3 has 15 residues.

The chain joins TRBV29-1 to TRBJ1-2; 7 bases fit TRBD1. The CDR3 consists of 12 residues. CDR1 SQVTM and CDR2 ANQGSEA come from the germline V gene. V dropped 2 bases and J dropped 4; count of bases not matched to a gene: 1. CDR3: CSVETGVYGYTF. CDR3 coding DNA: TGCAGCGTTGAAACAGGGGTCTATGGCTACACCTTC.

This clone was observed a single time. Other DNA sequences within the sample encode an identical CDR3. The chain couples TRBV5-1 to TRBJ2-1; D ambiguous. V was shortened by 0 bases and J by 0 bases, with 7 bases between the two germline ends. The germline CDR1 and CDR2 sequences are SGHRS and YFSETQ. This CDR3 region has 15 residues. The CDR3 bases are TGCGCCAGCAGCTTGGTCGCTGGCTCCTACAATGAGCAGTTCTTC. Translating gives CASSLVAGSYNEQFF.

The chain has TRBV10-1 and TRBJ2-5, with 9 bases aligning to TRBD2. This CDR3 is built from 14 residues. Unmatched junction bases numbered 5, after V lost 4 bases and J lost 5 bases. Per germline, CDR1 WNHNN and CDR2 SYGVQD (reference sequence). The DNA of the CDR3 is TGCGCCAGCAGTGGAGCGGGAGGCGGGGAGACCCAGTACTTC. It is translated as CASSGAGGGETQYF.

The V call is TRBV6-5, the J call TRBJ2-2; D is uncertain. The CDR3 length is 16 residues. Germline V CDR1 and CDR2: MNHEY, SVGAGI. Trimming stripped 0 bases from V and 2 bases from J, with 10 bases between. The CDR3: CASSYSPPPNTGELFF. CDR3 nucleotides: TGTGCCAGCAGTTACTCTCCACCCCCCAACACCGGGGAGCTGTTTTTT.

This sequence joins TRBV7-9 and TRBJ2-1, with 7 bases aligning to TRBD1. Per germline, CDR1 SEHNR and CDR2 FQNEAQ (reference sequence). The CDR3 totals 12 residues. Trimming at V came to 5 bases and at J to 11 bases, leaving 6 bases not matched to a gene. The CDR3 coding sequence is TGTGCCAGCAGCGGGGACAGTTGGAAGCAGTTCTTC. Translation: CASSGDSWKQFF.

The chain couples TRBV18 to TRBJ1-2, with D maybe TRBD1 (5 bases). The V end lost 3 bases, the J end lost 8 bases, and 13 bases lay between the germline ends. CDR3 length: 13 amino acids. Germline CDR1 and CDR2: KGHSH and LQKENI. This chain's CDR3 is CASSPVPGEGYTF. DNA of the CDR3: TGTGCCAGCTCACCGGTACCGGGGGAGGGCTACACCTTC.